Listed below are T cell receptor beta chains from one sample, sequenced in a study of long-term antiretroviral therapy in people with HIV. The data were produced by immunoSEQ multiplex PCR, yet TCRdb's version contains in-frame clones alone and is incomplete. The data show some 40,000 clones, roughly four fifths seen once. Source: unsorted PBMCs, taken 1 year after starting antiretroviral therapy. These receptors originate from a man between 18 and 29 years old with HIV. Each CDR3 is given with its conserved first and last residue. The order of the fields is D gene, J gene, V gene, clone size, CDR3 protein, CDR3 DNA. A D gene is named only where the DNA matches it firmly. Not all rows give a size; the values are once, few, many and, for expanded clones, a class.

D gene: TRBD1
J gene: TRBJ1-2
V gene: TRBV11-2
clone size: -
CDR3 protein: CASSRDRIGYGYTF
CDR3 DNA: TGTGCCAGCAGCCGGGACAGGATTGGGTATGGCTACACCTTC

D gene: -
J gene: TRBJ2-2
V gene: TRBV5-6
clone size: -
CDR3 protein: CASSLRIGELFF
CDR3 DNA: TGTGCCAGCAGCTTGAGAATCGGGGAGCTGTTTTTT

D gene: -
J gene: TRBJ2-6
V gene: TRBV19
clone size: -
CDR3 protein: CASSISGSGANVLTF
CDR3 DNA: TGTGCCAGTAGTATATCGGGCTCTGGGGCCAACGTCCTGACTTTC

D gene: -
J gene: TRBJ1-1
V gene: TRBV19
clone size: -
CDR3 protein: CASQVGVYTEAFF
CDR3 DNA: TGTGCCAGCCAGGTAGGGGTCTACACTGAAGCTTTCTTT

D gene: -
J gene: TRBJ1-1
V gene: TRBV19
clone size: -
CDR3 protein: CASSIGGNTEAFF
CDR3 DNA: TGTGCCAGTAGTATAGGGGGGAACACTGAAGCTTTCTTT

D gene: TRBD1
J gene: TRBJ1-2
V gene: TRBV7-9
clone size: once
CDR3 protein: CASSLRQDRENNYGYTF
CDR3 DNA: TGTGCCAGCAGCCTCCGACAGGACAGGGAAAATAACTATGGCTACACCTTC

D gene: TRBD1
J gene: TRBJ2-1
V gene: TRBV6-5
clone size: -
CDR3 protein: CASSLGQGVYNEQFF
CDR3 DNA: TGTGCCAGCAGTTTGGGACAGGGGGTCTACAATGAGCAGTTCTTC

D gene: -
J gene: TRBJ1-5
V gene: TRBV6-1
clone size: -
CDR3 protein: CASSEVAGARGFNQPQHF
CDR3 DNA: TGTGCCAGCAGTGAAGTTGCAGGGGCGAGGGGCTTCAATCAGCCCCAGCATTTT

D gene: -
J gene: TRBJ2-1
V gene: TRBV6-1
clone size: -
CDR3 protein: CASSENSLFEQFF
CDR3 DNA: TGTGCCAGCAGTGAAAACTCCCTTTTTGAGCAGTTCTTC

D gene: -
J gene: TRBJ2-3
V gene: TRBV28
clone size: -
CDR3 protein: CASSSGPKNRDTQYF
CDR3 DNA: TGTGCCAGCAGCTCGGGACCCAAAAACCGGGATACGCAGTATTTT

D gene: TRBD1
J gene: TRBJ1-3
V gene: TRBV13
clone size: -
CDR3 protein: CASSRTTGDFNGNTIYF
CDR3 DNA: TGTGCCAGCAGCCGAACTACAGGGGACTTTAATGGAAACACCATATATTTT

D gene: -
J gene: TRBJ1-1
V gene: TRBV5-1
clone size: -
CDR3 protein: CASSLREGGTEAFF
CDR3 DNA: TGCGCCAGCAGCCTCCGGGAGGGTGGCACTGAAGCTTTCTTT

D gene: -
J gene: TRBJ1-6
V gene: TRBV28
clone size: -
CDR3 protein: CASSLGRTQNSPLHF
CDR3 DNA: TGTGCCAGCAGTTTAGGGCGGACTCAAAATTCACCCCTCCACTTT

D gene: TRBD2
J gene: TRBJ2-2
V gene: TRBV7-6
clone size: -
CDR3 protein: CASSFRLADTGELFF
CDR3 DNA: TGTGCCAGCAGCTTCAGACTAGCGGACACCGGGGAGCTGTTTTTT

D gene: TRBD2
J gene: TRBJ2-1
V gene: TRBV19
clone size: -
CDR3 protein: CASSIRSGDNEQFF
CDR3 DNA: TGTGCCAGTAGTATAAGGAGCGGGGACAATGAGCAGTTCTTC

D gene: TRBD2
J gene: TRBJ2-5
V gene: TRBV27
clone size: -
CDR3 protein: CASSFDWAGGRRWETQYF
CDR3 DNA: TGTGCCAGCAGTTTTGATTGGGCGGGGGGGCGGCGCTGGGAGACCCAGTACTTC

D gene: -
J gene: TRBJ2-7
V gene: TRBV10-1
clone size: once
CDR3 protein: CASSPRRIIAYEQYF
CDR3 DNA: TGCGCCAGCAGTCCCAGAAGGATAATAGCCTACGAGCAGTACTTC

D gene: -
J gene: TRBJ2-5
V gene: TRBV21-1
clone size: -
CDR3 protein: CASSKGYASRETQYF
CDR3 DNA: TGTGCCAGCAGCAAAGGATACGCCTCAAGAGAGACCCAGTACTTC

D gene: -
J gene: TRBJ2-4
V gene: TRBV15
clone size: -
CDR3 protein: CATSRARQGGNIQYF
CDR3 DNA: TGTGCCACCAGCAGAGCGAGGCAGGGGGGAAACATTCAGTACTTC

D gene: TRBD1
J gene: TRBJ2-5
V gene: TRBV27
clone size: -
CDR3 protein: CASRQRGDREETQYF
CDR3 DNA: TGTGCCAGCAGACAAAGGGGGGACAGGGAGGAGACCCAGTACTTC

D gene: -
J gene: TRBJ2-7
V gene: TRBV10-1
clone size: once
CDR3 protein: CASSEVRLDTYEQYF
CDR3 DNA: TGCGCCAGCAGTGAGGTAAGGCTCGACACCTACGAGCAGTACTTC

D gene: TRBD1
J gene: TRBJ1-1
V gene: TRBV19
clone size: -
CDR3 protein: CASSIFGDRAMNTEAFF
CDR3 DNA: TGTGCCAGTAGTATTTTTGGGGACAGGGCCATGAACACTGAAGCTTTCTTT